This TCR beta chain came from a study of PD-1 blockade in classical Hodgkin lymphoma. This CDR3 contains 14 residues. Per the germline V gene, CDR1 is SGHNT and CDR2 is YYREEE (reference sequence). The V end was cut by 10 bases, the J end by 0 bases, with 13 bases between. As to time point: cycle 4 day 1 (C4D1), after 6 weeks of nivolumab. All the patients suffered relapse after autologous stem cell transplantation, and brentuximab vedotin exposure differed. Notes on the study in general: The authors have not defined what causes the repertoire differences, possibly disease activity or prior therapy. Before treatment, complete responders showed about the same diversity as newly diagnosed patients.

Using immunoSEQ multiplex PCR, the repertoire was profiled, and TCRdb retains in-frame clones only, with some absent. The top ten clones hold 42% of a sample with almost 7,000 clones, less than 90% of them seen once. This clone was detected only a few times. What it recognizes is unknown. The sequences come from peripheral blood mononuclear cells (PBMCs), collected before the fourth cycle of nivolumab. V is TRBV5-4 and J is TRBJ2-2; no clear D gene. The clonotype comes from a human donor with classical Hodgkin lymphoma. The CDR3 DNA reads TGTGCCGTACGTGGGGTAACGAACACCGGGGAGCTGTTTTTT. It encodes CAVRGVTNTGELFF.